What follows are 32 T cell receptor beta chains derived from one specimen sequenced in a study of cytomegalovirus exposure and HLA in healthy donors. The PCR had 60 Vbeta and 13 Jbeta primers. Repertoires were generated with immunoSEQ multiplex PCR, while TCRdb's copy carries only in-frame clones and drops some. The sample has about 130,000 clones; under 80% are singletons. Sequencing input: PBMCs. The receptors originated from a man between 18 and 35 years old in good health and CMV-seropositive.

The V call is TRBV29-1, the J call TRBJ1-3; TRBD1 might be the D (5 bases). Between the trimmed V and J ends, which lost 5 bases and 1 base, there was a span of 12 bases. Germline CDR1 reads SQVTM; CDR2 reads ANQGSEA. CDR3 length: 14 residues. DNA of the CDR3: TGCAGCGTTTGGGGCGCGGGGTCTGGAAACACCATATATTTT. Translating it yields CSVWGAGSGNTIYF.

The chain has TRBV28 and TRBJ2-2; 10 bases agree with TRBD2. The germline gives CDR1 MDHEN, CDR2 SYDVKM. With V trimmed by 7 bases and J by 3 bases, 8 bases remained unmatched. CDR3 size: 16 residues. In DNA, the CDR3 is TGTGCCAGCATGAAAGCGGGGGGGCCTTACACCGGGGAGCTGTTTTTT. This gives the protein CASMKAGGPYTGELFF.

The chain carries TRBV27 and TRBJ1-6, with 11 bases fitting TRBD1. V was pared by 7 bases and J by 7 bases, with 9 bases of the junction left unmatched. The germline V gene has CDR1 MNHEY and CDR2 SMNVEV (reference sequence). This CDR3 comprises 16 residues. CDR3 residues: CASKGQGALPNSPLHF. Written as DNA, the CDR3 is TGTGCCAGCAAAGGACAGGGGGCCCTACCAAATTCACCCCTCCACTTT.

The chain joins TRBV9 to TRBJ2-7; 13 nucleotides agree with TRBD2. There are 16 residues in the CDR3. CDR1 SGDLS and CDR2 YYNGEE come from the germline V gene. J lost 6 bases, V lost 4 bases, and 10 bases had no gene match. The CDR3 nucleotides are TGTGCCAGCAGCTACGGACTAGCGGGAGATTGGCGCGAGCAGTACTTC. It is translated as CASSYGLAGDWREQYF.

J is TRBJ2-3 and V is TRBV5-1; D is uncertain. Trimming took off 6 bases at V and 4 bases at J, with 6 bases between the two ends. CDR1 is SGHRS, CDR2 YFSETQ, per germline. The CDR3 contains 11 residues. Here the CDR3 reads CASTLSDTQYF. The CDR3 region has the DNA TGCGCCAGCACACTATCAGATACGCAGTATTTT.

The chain joins TRBV28 to TRBJ2-3, with D unresolved. Germline loops: CDR1 MDHEN, CDR2 SYDVKM. CDR3 length: 14 amino acids. V gave up 3 bases and J gave up 6 bases, with 13 bases separating them. CDR3 region: CASSLDSNGDTQYF. CDR3 sequence (DNA): TGTGCCAGCAGTTTGGATTCCAACGGGGATACGCAGTATTTT.

The chain recombines TRBV28 with TRBJ1-1; D call uncertain. The CDR3 totals 15 residues. Germline-derived CDR1 and CDR2 are MDHEN and SYDVKM. V lost 2 bases, J lost 1 base, and 11 bases lay in between. CDR3 amino acids: CASSLGLGGNTEAFF. The CDR3 DNA is TGTGCCAGCAGTTTAGGGTTGGGAGGGAACACTGAAGCTTTCTTT.

A note on this clone: Within the sample, other DNA sequences also encode this same CDR3. The rearrangement links TRBV15 to TRBJ2-7; TRBD1 might be the D (5 bases). Per the germline V gene, CDR1 is LNHNV and CDR2 is YYDKDF (reference sequence). The CDR3 is 15 amino acids. V lost 0 bases, J lost 2 bases, and 11 bases lay in between. CDR3 residues: CATSRDRRATYEQYF. CDR3 DNA sequence: TGTGCCACCAGCAGAGATCGCAGGGCCACCTACGAGCAGTACTTC.

The chain has TRBV28 and TRBJ1-6; D may be TRBD1 (6 bases). V was shortened by 6 bases and J by 11 bases, with 20 bases between the two germline ends. This CDR3 comprises 15 residues. The germline CDR1 and CDR2 sequences are MDHEN and SYDVKM. CDR3 sequence: CASRGPTGGLTPLHF. CDR3 DNA sequence: TGTGCCAGCAGGGGACCGACGGGGGGGCTGACACCCCTCCACTTT.

V and J are TRBV7-2 and TRBJ2-2, with 7 positions matching TRBD1. Trimming cost V 6 bases and J 1 base; bases outside gene matches: 5. The length of the CDR3 is 15 residues. Germline V gene data show CDR1 as SGHTA and CDR2 as FQGNSA. CDR3 in DNA: TGTGCCAGCAGTCGGGACAGACTGAACACCGGGGAGCTGTTTTTT. Amino acids: CASSRDRLNTGELFF.

The chain has TRBV6-5 and TRBJ1-2, with D unclear. Germline loops: CDR1 MNHEY, CDR2 SVGAGI. The CDR3 contains 14 residues. V lost 2 bases to trimming and J lost 0 bases, with 7 bases between them. DNA for the CDR3: TGTGCCAGCAGTTACACAGACACTAACTATGGCTACACCTTC. Residues: CASSYTDTNYGYTF.

This clone was counted between two and nine times. The V call is TRBV7-9, the J call TRBJ1-1; TRBD1 matches 10 bases. Germline CDR1 is SEHNR and CDR2 is FQNEAQ (reference sequence). This CDR3 comprises 15 residues. The V segment lost 4 bases and the J segment 2 bases; nucleotides outside the gene matches: 4. CDR3 sequence reads: CASSWGQGRNTEAFF. CDR3 DNA: TGTGCCAGCAGCTGGGGACAGGGGAGAAACACTGAAGCTTTCTTT.

The chain combines TRBV4-2 with TRBJ1-4, with D possibly TRBD1 on 5 matching bases. With 1 base removed from V and 5 bases from J, the gap between germline ends came to 11 bases. This CDR3 is built from 15 residues. Germline-derived CDR1 and CDR2 are LGHNA and YNFKEQ. The CDR3 DNA sequence: TGTGCCAGCAGCCAAGCGAGGGGAGGAAATGAAAAACTGTTTTTT. Translation gives CASSQARGGNEKLFF.

The genes are TRBV5-1 and TRBJ2-7; 7 bases line up with TRBD2. Unmatched junction bases numbered 1, after V lost 0 bases and J lost 1 base. The CDR3 is 14 amino acids. From germline, CDR1 is SGHRS and CDR2 YFSETQ. The CDR3 region is CASSLGGGSYEQYF. The DNA for the CDR3 is TGCGCCAGCAGCTTGGGCGGGGGATCCTACGAGCAGTACTTC.

The gene calls are TRBV27 and TRBJ2-5; 12 nucleotides align to TRBD2. Germline lookup yields CDR1 MNHEY and CDR2 SMNVEV (reference sequence). With 6 bases clipped from V and 4 bases from J, the junction kept 0 bases outside the gene matches. The CDR3 contains 13 residues. CDR3 DNA: TGTGCCAGCAGACTAGCGGGGGGAGAGACCCAGTACTTC. Translation gives CASRLAGGETQYF.

This clone was recorded a few times. This chain joins TRBV10-2 and TRBJ1-2, with 9 bases matching TRBD1. Germline V gene lookup returns CDR1 WSHSY and CDR2 SAAADI. The CDR3 consists of 13 residues. Trimming cost V 6 bases and J 7 bases; bases outside gene matches: 6. The CDR3 DNA reads as TGCGCCAGCAGCCCCGGGACAGGGCGTGGCTACACCTTC. Residues: CASSPGTGRGYTF.

This clone was seen a few times. The CDR3 DNA is TGCGCCAGCAGCCCAGGGAGGGGAAATGAAAAACTGTTTTTT. It codes for CASSPGRGNEKLFF. This chain links TRBV4-1 with TRBJ1-4; tentative D call: TRBD1 (5 bases). The CDR3 is 14 amino acids. Germline V gives CDR1 MGHRA, CDR2 YSYEKL. The V gene lost 4 bases and the J gene lost 5 bases, with 11 bases spanning the gap.

The V call is TRBV7-9, the J call TRBJ2-3, with 9 bases that match TRBD1. The junction had 4 bases not matched to a gene; V was cut back by 3 bases and J by 3 bases. Germline loops: CDR1 SEHNR, CDR2 FQNEAQ (reference sequence). The CDR3 totals 15 residues. The CDR3 nucleotides are TGTGCCAGCAGCTTGGGGACAGGGATAACAGATACGCAGTATTTT. Amino acids: CASSLGTGITDTQYF.

This chain links TRBV7-3 with TRBJ2-2; D might be TRBD2 (6 bases). Trimming removed 5 bases at V and 3 bases at J, with 10 bases between. Germline V gene lookup returns CDR1 SGHTA and CDR2 FQGTGA. The CDR3 runs 14 residues. The CDR3 sequence: CASSARGDTGELFF. Here the CDR3 DNA reads TGTGCCAGCAGCGCCCGCGGGGACACCGGGGAGCTGTTTTTT.

The V call is TRBV18, the J call TRBJ2-3; D call uncertain. With 0 bases removed from V and 2 bases from J, the gap between germline ends came to 3 bases. Germline loops: CDR1 KGHSH, CDR2 LQKENI. The CDR3 spans 13 residues. CDR3 loop: CASSPPITDTQYF. As DNA, the CDR3 is TGTGCCAGCTCACCACCTATCACAGATACGCAGTATTTT.

This chain links TRBV30 with TRBJ1-1; 9 nucleotides line up with TRBD1. The CDR3 extends over 15 amino acids. J lost 7 bases, V lost 6 bases, and 15 bases had no gene match. The germline CDR1 and CDR2 sequences are GTSNPN and SVGIG (reference sequence). CDR3 loop: CACFFPGQGLNEAFF. CDR3 nucleotides: TGTGCCTGCTTTTTCCCGGGACAGGGATTGAATGAAGCTTTCTTT.

The chain carries TRBV6-5 and TRBJ2-7; TRBD1 agrees at 8 bases. V lost 1 base and J lost 2; bases outside the gene matches: 4. CDR1 is MNHEY and CDR2 is SVGAGI in the germline V gene. The CDR3 contains 15 residues. CDR3 protein: CASSYYGDRTYEQYF. CDR3 DNA sequence: TGTGCCAGCAGTTACTACGGGGACAGGACCTACGAGCAGTACTTC.

The V call is TRBV9, the J call TRBJ1-1, with 9 bases lining up with TRBD1. This CDR3 contains 15 residues. The V gene's germline CDR1 is SGDLS and CDR2 YYNGEE. V lost 4 bases and J lost 5; bases outside the gene matches: 9. The CDR3: CASSMTRDRETEAFF. CDR3 coding DNA: TGTGCCAGCAGCATGACCCGGGACAGGGAAACTGAAGCTTTCTTT.

V and J are TRBV15 and TRBJ1-5, with 8 bases identical to TRBD1. Germline values: CDR1 LNHNV, CDR2 YYDKDF (reference sequence). The CDR3 is 15 amino acids. V shed 0 bases, J shed 4 bases, and the junction held 2 bases outside the gene matches. In DNA, the CDR3 is TGTGCCACCAGCAGAGACAGGGGGCAGAATCAGCCCCAGCATTTT. It is translated as CATSRDRGQNQPQHF.

The chain combines TRBV4-2 with TRBJ1-1; perhaps TRBD1 as D (6 bases). The CDR3 runs to 16 residues. V was shortened by 3 bases and J by 2 bases, with 16 bases between the two germline ends. CDR1 LGHNA and CDR2 YNFKEQ come from the germline V gene. The CDR3 DNA is TGTGCCAGCAGCCAGGACCCTTGGGACATCAACACTGAAGCTTTCTTT. As protein: CASSQDPWDINTEAFF.

This clone came up a few times. The chain links TRBV7-9 to TRBJ2-3; D is undetermined. Germline V gene sequence: CDR1 SEHNR, CDR2 FQNEAQ (reference sequence). Trimming took 5 bases from V and 1 from J, leaving 4 bases between them. This CDR3 comprises 12 residues. CDR3: CASSPGTDTQYF. The CDR3 DNA follows: TGTGCCAGCAGCCCAGGCACAGATACGCAGTATTTT. The complete variable domain, with remaining parts taken from reference TRBV7-9 and TRBJ2-3, reads DTGVSQNPRHKITKRGQNVTFRCDPISEHNRLYWYRQTLGQGPEFLTYFQNEAQLEKSRLLSDRFSAERPKGSFSTLEIQRTEQGDSAMYLCASSPGTDTQYFGPGTRLTVL.

There are a few counts of this clone. This chain links TRBV9 with TRBJ2-7; 10 nucleotides match TRBD2. J was trimmed by 3 bases and V by 3 bases; bases with no gene match: 9. The germline CDR1 and CDR2 sequences are SGDLS and YYNGEE. The CDR3 consists of 16 residues. The DNA for the CDR3 is TGTGCCAGCAGCGCGGCCACTAGCGGGAAGGGCTACGAGCAGTACTTC. This gives the protein CASSAATSGKGYEQYF. Variable domain in full (rest from reference TRBV9 and TRBJ2-7): DSGVTQTPKHLITATGQRVTLRCSPRSGDLSVYWYQQSLDQGLQFLIQYYNGEERAKGNILERFSAQQFPDLHSELNLSSLELGDSALYFCASSAATSGKGYEQYFGPGTRLTVT.

This chain joins TRBV6-6 and TRBJ1-4, with TRBD1 matching over 9 bases. The germline V gene encodes CDR1 MNHNY and CDR2 SVGAGI (reference sequence). The CDR3 has 15 residues. J was trimmed by 7 bases and V by 5 bases; bases with no gene match: 8. The CDR3 DNA sequence: TGTGCCAGCAGTCGGACCGGGACAGGGAGTGAAAAACTGTTTTTT. It translates to CASSRTGTGSEKLFF.

The V gene is TRBV28, the J gene TRBJ1-1; D is uncertain. Trimming left V 4 bases short and J 4 bases short, with 16 bases between. This CDR3 comprises 15 residues. The germline gives CDR1 MDHEN, CDR2 SYDVKM. CDR3: CASSSSGIGGTEAFF. CDR3 DNA sequence: TGTGCCAGCAGTTCGTCCGGGATTGGAGGCACTGAAGCTTTCTTT.

This chain links TRBV19 with TRBJ2-2; 12 nucleotides match TRBD2. J was trimmed by 5 bases and V by 0 bases; bases with no gene match: 16. CDR1 is LNHDA and CDR2 is SQIVND in the germline V gene (reference sequence). The CDR3 is 21 amino acids. The CDR3 DNA sequence: TGTGCCAGTAGTATAGAGTTTCGGACTAGCGGGATCGGGCTGGGGACCGGGGAGCTGTTTTTT. It specifies CASSIEFRTSGIGLGTGELFF.

The chain couples TRBV6-6 to TRBJ2-7; 11 nucleotides match TRBD1. The CDR3 covers 15 residues. V gave up 6 bases and J gave up 4 bases; unmatched junction bases: 8. Germline assignment: CDR1 MNHNY and CDR2 SVGAGI (reference sequence). The CDR3 DNA follows: TGTGCCAGCAGCTTTGCTGGACAGGGGGCTTACGAGCAGTACTTC. Translation gives CASSFAGQGAYEQYF.

CDR3: CASSPGGGGLDEQYF. DNA of the CDR3: TGCGCCAGCAGCCCCGGAGGGGGAGGGTTGGACGAGCAGTACTTC. V usage is TRBV4-3 and J usage is TRBJ2-7; weak D call: TRBD2 (7 bases). CDR3 length: 15 residues. V shed 4 bases and J shed 5 bases, with 18 bases lying between them. Germline lookup yields CDR1 LGHNA and CDR2 YSLEER.